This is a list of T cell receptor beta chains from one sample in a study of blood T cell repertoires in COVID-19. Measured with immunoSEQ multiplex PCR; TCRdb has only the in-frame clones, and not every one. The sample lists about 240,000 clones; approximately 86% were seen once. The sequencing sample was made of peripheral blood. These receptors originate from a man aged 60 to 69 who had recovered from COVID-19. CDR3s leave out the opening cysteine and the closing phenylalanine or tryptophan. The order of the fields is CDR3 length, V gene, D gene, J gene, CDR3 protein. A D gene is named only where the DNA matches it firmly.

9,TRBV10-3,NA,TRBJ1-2,AISGQEGYT
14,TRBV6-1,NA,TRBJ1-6,ASSERYGSYNSPLH
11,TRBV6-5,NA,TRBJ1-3,ASSYSRGDTIY
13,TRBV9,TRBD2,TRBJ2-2,ASSPGRGRTGELF
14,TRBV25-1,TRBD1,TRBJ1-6,ASTEVSGGANSPLH
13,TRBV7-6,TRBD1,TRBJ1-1,ASSEGQGWGAEAF
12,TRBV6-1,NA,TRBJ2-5,ASRIGAVGETQY
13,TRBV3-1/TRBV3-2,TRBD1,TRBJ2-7,ASSQGGQGANEQY
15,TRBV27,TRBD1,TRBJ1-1,ASRTYLPGQGDTEAF
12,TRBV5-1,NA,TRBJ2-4,ASSGELQGNIQY
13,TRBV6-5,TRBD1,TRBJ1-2,ASSRRGQELYGYT
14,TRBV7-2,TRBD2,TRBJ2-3,ASSHPIAGLSGTQY
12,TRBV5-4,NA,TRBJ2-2,ASSRRRDTGELF